This record looks at one TCR beta chain sequence and its context. Libraries were prepared by immunoSEQ multiplex PCR; TCRdb keeps only in-frame clonotypes and omits some of them. The sample lists about 89,000 clones, about 91% occurring once. The data originate from a study of blood T cell repertoires in COVID-19. V lost 1 base to trimming and J lost 3 bases; unmatched junction nucleotides: 16. The CDR3 loop spans 19 amino acids. Germline lookup yields CDR1 SGHDN and CDR2 FVKESK. This clonotype was sampled from a man in his 60s with acute or convalescent COVID-19. J is TRBJ2-3 and V is TRBV14; 7 bases agree with TRBD2. The sequenced sample was peripheral blood. Written as DNA, the CDR3 is TGTGCCAGCAGCCAAGGGCGATGGACGGGGGGAGGATTAACAGATACGCAGTATTTT. Translation: CASSQGRWTGGGLTDTQYF. Variable domain in full (rest from reference TRBV14 and TRBJ2-3): EAGVTQFPSHSVIEKGQTVTLRCDPISGHDNLYWYRRVMGKEIKFLLHFVKESKQDESGMPNNRFLAERTGGTYSTLKVQPAELEDSGVYFCASSQGRWTGGGLTDTQYFGPGTRLTVL.